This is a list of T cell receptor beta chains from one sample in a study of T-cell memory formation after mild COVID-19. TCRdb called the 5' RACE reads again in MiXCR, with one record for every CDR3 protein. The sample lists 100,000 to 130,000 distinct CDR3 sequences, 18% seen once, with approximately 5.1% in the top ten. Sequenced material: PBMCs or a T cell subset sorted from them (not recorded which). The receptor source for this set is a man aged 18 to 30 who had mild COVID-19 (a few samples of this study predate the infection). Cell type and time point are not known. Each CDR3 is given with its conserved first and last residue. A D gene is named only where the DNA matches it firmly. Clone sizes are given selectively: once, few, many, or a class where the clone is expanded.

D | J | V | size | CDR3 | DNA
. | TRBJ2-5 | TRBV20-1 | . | CSATRGKETQYF | TGCAGTGCCACGCGGGGAAAAGAGACCCAGTACTTC
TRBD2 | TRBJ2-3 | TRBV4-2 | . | CASRSGGAEPDTQYF | TGTGCCAGCAGGAGCGGGGGGGCCGAACCAGATACGCAGTATTTT
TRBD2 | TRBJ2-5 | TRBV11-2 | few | CASRPGTSGSGTQYF | TGTGCCAGCAGGCCCGGGACTAGCGGCTCCGGGACCCAGTACTTC
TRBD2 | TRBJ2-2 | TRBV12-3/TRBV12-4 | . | CASSPTSGGVGELFF | TGTGCCAGCAGCCCCACTAGCGGGGGGGTCGGGGAGCTGTTTTTT
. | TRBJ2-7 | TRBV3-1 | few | CASSQRGGPYEQYF | TGTGCCAGCAGCCAAAGAGGGGGGCCCTACGAGCAGTACTTC
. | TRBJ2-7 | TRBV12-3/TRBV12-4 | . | CASSDRGREYF | TGTGCCAGCAGTGACCGGGGCAGGGAGTACTTC
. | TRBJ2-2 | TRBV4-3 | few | CASSQEARYTGELFF | TGCGCCAGCAGCCAAGAGGCCAGATACACCGGGGAGCTGTTTTTT
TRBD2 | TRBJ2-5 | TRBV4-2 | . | CASSQGGLAGGQETQYF | TGTGCCAGCAGCCAAGGTGGACTAGCGGGGGGTCAAGAGACCCAGTACTTC
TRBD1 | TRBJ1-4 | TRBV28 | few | CASSSTGEGEKLFF | TGTGCCAGCAGCTCCACAGGGGAGGGTGAAAAACTGTTTTTT
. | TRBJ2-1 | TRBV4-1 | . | CASSKSLNEQFF | TGCGCCAGCAGCAAGTCCCTGAATGAGCAGTTCTTC
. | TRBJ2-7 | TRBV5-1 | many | CASSRTGTERYEQYF | TGCGCCAGCAGCCGCACTGGGACGGAGAGGTACGAGCAGTACTTC
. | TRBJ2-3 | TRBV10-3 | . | CAISLRSGRPAGTQYF | TGTGCCATCAGTCTCCGCAGCGGGCGGCCCGCAGGAACGCAGTATTTT
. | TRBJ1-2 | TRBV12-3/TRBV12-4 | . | CASSSGHDYYTF | TGTGCCAGCAGTTCGGGACACGACTACTACACCTTC
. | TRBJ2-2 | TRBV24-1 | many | CATSDTFYAGSTGELFF | TGTGCCACCAGTGATACATTTTACGCAGGGAGCACCGGGGAGCTGTTTTTT
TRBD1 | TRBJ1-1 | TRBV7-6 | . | CASSLVNRGTEAFF | TGTGCCAGCAGCTTAGTGAACAGGGGAACTGAAGCTTTCTTT
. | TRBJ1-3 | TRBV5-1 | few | CASSIQGAGNTIYF | TGCGCCAGCAGCATCCAAGGGGCTGGAAACACCATATATTTT
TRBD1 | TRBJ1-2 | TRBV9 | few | CASSEPGQGGDGYTF | TGTGCCAGCAGCGAACCCGGACAGGGAGGCGATGGCTACACCTTC
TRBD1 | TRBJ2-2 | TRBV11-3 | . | CASSPGTAAGELFF | TGTGCCAGCAGCCCGGGGACAGCAGCCGGGGAGCTGTTTTTT
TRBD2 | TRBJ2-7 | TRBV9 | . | CASSPGLAGGQSYEQYF | TGTGCCAGCAGCCCGGGACTAGCGGGGGGGCAGTCCTACGAGCAGTACTTC
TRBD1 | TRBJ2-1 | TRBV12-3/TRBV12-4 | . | CASSLAWTGYNEQFF | TGTGCCAGCAGTTTAGCGTGGACAGGGTACAATGAGCAGTTCTTC
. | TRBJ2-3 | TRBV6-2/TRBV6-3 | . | CASSYRGWADTQYF | TGTGCCAGCAGTTATCGGGGTTGGGCAGATACGCAGTATTTT
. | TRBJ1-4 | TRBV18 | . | CASSPHSGPNEKLFF | TGTGCCAGCTCACCTCACAGCGGACCTAATGAAAAACTGTTTTTT
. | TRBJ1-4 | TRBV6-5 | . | CASRTTGTTNEKLFF | TGTGCCAGCAGAACCACAGGCACAACTAATGAAAAACTGTTTTTT
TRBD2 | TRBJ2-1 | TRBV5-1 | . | CASHAPGLAGQEQFF | TGCGCCAGCCACGCACCGGGACTAGCGGGGCAGGAGCAGTTCTTC
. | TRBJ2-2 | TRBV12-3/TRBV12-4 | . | CASIRGGQRNTGELFF | TGTGCCAGCATCAGGGGGGGACAGCGGAACACCGGGGAGCTGTTTTTT
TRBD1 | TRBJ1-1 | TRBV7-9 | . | CASSLDRGRPAFF | TGTGCCAGCAGCCTCGACAGGGGGCGCCCAGCTTTCTTT
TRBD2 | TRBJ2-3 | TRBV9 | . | CASSVRRGGPDTQYF | TGTGCCAGCAGCGTAAGGCGGGGGGGCCCGGATACGCAGTATTTT
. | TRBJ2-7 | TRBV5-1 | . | CASSLAWTGSYEQYF | TGCGCCAGCAGCTTGGCCTGGACGGGCTCCTACGAGCAGTACTTC
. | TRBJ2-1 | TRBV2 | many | CASSEQGYSYNEQFF | TGTGCCAGCAGTGAACAGGGCTATTCCTACAATGAGCAGTTCTTC
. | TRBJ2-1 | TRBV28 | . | CASGISGYNEQFF | TGTGCCAGCGGAATTTCAGGATACAATGAGCAGTTCTTC
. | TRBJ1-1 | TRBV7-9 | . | CASSPRGGTEAFF | TGTGCCAGCAGCCCCCGGGGAGGGACTGAAGCTTTCTTT
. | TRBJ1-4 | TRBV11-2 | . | CASSPGRINEKLFF | TGTGCCAGCAGTCCGGGTCGTATTAATGAAAAACTGTTTTTT
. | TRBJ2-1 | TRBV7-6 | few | CASSLYWGDDEQFF | TGTGCCAGCAGCTTATACTGGGGTGACGATGAGCAGTTCTTC
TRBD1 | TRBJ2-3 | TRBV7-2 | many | CASSLDRATDTQYF | TGTGCCAGCAGCCTAGACAGGGCCACAGATACGCAGTATTTT
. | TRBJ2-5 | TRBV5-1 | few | CASSLAPGESTQYF | TGCGCCAGCAGCTTGGCGCCAGGCGAGTCGACCCAGTACTTC
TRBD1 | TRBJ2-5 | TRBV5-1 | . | CASSLQGAREETQYF | TGCGCCAGCAGCTTACAGGGGGCGCGGGAAGAGACCCAGTACTTC
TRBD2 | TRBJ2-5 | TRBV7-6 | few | CASSQTSGGETQYF | TGTGCCAGCAGCCAGACTAGCGGGGGAGAGACCCAGTACTTC
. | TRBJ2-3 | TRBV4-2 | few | CASSQEPRGGSDTQYF | TGTGCCAGCAGCCAAGAACCCAGGGGCGGATCGGATACGCAGTATTTT
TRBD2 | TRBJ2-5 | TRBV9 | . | CASSGVAGGSVETQYF | TGTGCCAGCAGCGGCGTAGCGGGGGGGAGTGTCGAGACCCAGTACTTC
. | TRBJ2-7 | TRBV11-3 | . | CASSLDEVFYEQYF | TGTGCCAGCAGCTTAGATGAGGTATTCTACGAGCAGTACTTC
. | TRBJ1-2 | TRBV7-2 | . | CASSSAPPGDGYTF | TGTGCCAGCAGCTCAGCACCCCCAGGGGATGGCTACACCTTC
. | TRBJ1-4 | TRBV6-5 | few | CASSRETWRDEKLFF | TGTGCCAGCAGTCGCGAGACATGGCGGGATGAAAAACTGTTTTTT
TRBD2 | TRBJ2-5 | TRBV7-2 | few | CASSLQRGAGETQYF | TGTGCCAGCAGCCTCCAGCGGGGGGCAGGGGAGACCCAGTACTTC
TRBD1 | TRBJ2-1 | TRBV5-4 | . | CASSFRQGSYNEQFF | TGTGCCAGCAGCTTTAGACAGGGCTCCTACAATGAGCAGTTCTTC
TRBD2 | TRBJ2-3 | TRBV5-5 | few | CASSLIAGGFHTQYF | TGTGCCAGCAGCTTGATCGCGGGGGGGTTCCATACGCAGTATTTT
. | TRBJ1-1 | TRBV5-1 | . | CASSPQSWTEAFF | TGCGCCAGCAGCCCGCAAAGCTGGACTGAAGCTTTCTTT